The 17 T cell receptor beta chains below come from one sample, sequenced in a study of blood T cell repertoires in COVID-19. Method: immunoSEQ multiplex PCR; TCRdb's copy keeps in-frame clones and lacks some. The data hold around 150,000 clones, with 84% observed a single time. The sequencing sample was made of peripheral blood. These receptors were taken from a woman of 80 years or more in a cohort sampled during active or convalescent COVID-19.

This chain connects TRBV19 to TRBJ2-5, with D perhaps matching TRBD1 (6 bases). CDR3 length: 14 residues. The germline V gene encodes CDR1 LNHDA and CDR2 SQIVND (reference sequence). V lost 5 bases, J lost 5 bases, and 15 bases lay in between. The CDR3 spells CASSQRGWEETQYF. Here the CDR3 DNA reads TGTGCCAGTAGTCAAAGGGGGTGGGAGGAGACCCAGTACTTC.

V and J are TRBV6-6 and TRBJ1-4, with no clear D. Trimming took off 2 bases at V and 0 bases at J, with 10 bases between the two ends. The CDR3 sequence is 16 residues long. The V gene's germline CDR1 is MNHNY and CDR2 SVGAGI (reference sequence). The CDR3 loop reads CASSYPKAATNEKLFF. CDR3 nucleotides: TGTGCCAGCAGTTACCCTAAGGCGGCAACTAATGAAAAACTGTTTTTT.

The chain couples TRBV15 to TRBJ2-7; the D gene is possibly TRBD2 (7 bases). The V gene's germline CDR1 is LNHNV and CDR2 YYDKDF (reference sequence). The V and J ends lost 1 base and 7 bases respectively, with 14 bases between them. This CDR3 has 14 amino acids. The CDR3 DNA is TGTGCCACCAGCAGAGTGGGGGGGGGCGTTGAGCAGTACTTC. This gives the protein CATSRVGGGVEQYF. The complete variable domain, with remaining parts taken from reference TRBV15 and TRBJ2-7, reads DAMVIQNPRYQVTQFGKPVTLSCSQTLNHNVMYWYQQKSSQAPKLLFHYYDKDFNNEADTPDNFQSRRPNTSFCFLDIRSPGLGDTAMYLCATSRVGGGVEQYFGPGTRLTVT.

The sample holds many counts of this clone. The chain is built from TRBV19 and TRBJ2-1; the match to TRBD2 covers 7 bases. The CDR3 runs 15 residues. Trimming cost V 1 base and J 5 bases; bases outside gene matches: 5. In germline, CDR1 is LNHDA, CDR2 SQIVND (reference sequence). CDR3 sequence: CASSIGSGAHNEQFF. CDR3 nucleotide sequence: TGTGCCAGTAGTATAGGAAGCGGGGCTCACAATGAGCAGTTCTTC.

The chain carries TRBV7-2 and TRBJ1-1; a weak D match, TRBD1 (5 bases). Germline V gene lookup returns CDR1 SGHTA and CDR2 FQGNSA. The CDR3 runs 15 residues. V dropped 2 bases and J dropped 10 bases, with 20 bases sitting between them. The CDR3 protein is CASSLMDIPGQVAFF. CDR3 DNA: TGTGCCAGCAGCTTAATGGACATTCCGGGCCAAGTAGCTTTCTTT.

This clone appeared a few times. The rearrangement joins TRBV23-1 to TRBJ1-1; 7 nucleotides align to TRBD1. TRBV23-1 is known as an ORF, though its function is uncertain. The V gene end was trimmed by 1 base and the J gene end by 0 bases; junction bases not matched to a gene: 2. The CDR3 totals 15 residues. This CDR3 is CASSQLQGVNTEAFF. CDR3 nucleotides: TGCGCCAGCAGTCAATTGCAGGGGGTGAACACTGAAGCTTTCTTT.

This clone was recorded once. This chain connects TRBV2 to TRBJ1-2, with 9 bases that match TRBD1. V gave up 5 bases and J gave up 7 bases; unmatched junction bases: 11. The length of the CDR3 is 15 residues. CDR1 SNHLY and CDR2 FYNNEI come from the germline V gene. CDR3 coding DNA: TGTGCCAGCAGTACCCTGGGACAGGGCATCGGTGGCTACACCTTC. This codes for CASSTLGQGIGGYTF.

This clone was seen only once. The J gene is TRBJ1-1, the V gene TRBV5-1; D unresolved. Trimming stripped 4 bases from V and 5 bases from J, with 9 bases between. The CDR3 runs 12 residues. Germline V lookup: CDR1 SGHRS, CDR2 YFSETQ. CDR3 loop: CASSPGGTEAFF. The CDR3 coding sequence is TGCGCCAGCAGCCCGGGTGGGACTGAAGCTTTCTTT.

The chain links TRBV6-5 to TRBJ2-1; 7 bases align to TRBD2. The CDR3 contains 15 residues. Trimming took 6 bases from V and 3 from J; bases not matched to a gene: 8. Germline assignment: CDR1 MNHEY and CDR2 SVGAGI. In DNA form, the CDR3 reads TGTGCCAGCAGCCCAACCAGGACTAGCTACAATGAGCAGTTCTTC. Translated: CASSPTRTSYNEQFF.

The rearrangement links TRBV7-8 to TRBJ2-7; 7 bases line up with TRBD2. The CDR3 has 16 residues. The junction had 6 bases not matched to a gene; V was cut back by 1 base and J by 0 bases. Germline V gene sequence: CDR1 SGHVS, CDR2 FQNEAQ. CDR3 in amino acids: CASSLVLAATSYEQYF. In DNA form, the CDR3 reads TGTGCCAGCAGCTTAGTTCTAGCGGCAACCTCCTACGAGCAGTACTTC.

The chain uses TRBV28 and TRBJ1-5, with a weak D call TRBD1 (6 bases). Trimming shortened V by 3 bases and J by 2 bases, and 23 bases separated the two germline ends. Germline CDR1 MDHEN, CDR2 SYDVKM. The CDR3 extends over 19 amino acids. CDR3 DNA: TGTGCCAGCAGTTTTAGGGGGACTACGACCCATCGTGGCAATCAGCCCCAGCATTTT. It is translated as CASSFRGTTTHRGNQPQHF.

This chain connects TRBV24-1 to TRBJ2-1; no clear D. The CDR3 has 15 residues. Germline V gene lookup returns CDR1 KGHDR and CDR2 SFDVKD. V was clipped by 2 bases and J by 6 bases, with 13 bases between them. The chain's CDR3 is CATSDSGRAPNEQFF. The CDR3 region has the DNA TGTGCCACCAGTGATTCAGGTAGAGCTCCCAATGAGCAGTTCTTC.

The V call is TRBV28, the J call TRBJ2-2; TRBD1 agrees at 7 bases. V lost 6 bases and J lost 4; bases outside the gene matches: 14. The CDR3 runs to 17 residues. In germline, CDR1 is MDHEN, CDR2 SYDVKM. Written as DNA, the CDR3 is TGTGCCAGCAGCCCCTCCGGGACAGCGACGGTCACCGGGGAGCTGTTTTTT. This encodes CASSPSGTATVTGELFF.

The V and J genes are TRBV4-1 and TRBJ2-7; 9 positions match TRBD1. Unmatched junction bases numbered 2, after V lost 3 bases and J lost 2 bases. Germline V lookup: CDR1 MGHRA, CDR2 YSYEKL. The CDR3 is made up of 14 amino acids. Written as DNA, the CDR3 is TGCGCCAGCAGCCAGAGGGACAGGGCCTACGAGCAGTACGTC. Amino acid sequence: CASSQRDRAYEQYV.

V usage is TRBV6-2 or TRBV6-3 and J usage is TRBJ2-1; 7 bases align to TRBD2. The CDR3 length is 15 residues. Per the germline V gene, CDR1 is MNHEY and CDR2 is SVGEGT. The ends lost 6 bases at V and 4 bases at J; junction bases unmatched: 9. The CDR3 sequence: CASSPAGLRYNEQFF. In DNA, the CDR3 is TGTGCCAGCAGCCCAGCGGGACTTCGTTACAATGAGCAGTTCTTC.

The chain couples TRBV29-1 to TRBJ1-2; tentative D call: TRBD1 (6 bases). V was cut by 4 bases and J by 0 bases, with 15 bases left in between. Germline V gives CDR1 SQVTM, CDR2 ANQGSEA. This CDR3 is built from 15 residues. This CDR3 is CSVVPGTFSNYGYTF. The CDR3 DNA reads TGCAGCGTTGTCCCAGGGACATTCTCTAACTATGGCTACACCTTC.

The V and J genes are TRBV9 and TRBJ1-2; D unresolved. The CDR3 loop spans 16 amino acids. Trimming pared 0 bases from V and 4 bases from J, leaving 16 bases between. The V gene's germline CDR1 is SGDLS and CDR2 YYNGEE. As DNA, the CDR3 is TGTGCCAGCAGCGTAGGTGGGCGGGAGGGTAGCTATGGCTACACCTTC. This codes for CASSVGGREGSYGYTF.